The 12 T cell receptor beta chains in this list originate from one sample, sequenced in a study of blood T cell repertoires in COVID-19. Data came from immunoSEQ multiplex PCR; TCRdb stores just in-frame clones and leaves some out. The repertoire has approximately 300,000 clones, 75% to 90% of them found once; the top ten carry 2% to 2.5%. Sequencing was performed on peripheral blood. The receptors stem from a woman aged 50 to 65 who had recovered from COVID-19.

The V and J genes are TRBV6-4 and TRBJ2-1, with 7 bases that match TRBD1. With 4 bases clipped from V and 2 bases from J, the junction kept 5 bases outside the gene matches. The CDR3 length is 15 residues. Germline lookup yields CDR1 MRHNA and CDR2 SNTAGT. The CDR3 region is CASSAQGSPYNEQFF. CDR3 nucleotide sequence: TGTGCCAGCAGTGCACAGGGGAGCCCCTACAATGAGCAGTTCTTC.

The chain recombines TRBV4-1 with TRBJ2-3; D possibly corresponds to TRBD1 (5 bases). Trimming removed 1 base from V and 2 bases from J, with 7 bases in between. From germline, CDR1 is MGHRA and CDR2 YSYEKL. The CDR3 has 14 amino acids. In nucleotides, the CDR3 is TGCGCCAGCAGCCAAGGGACATACACAGATACGCAGTATTTT. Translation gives CASSQGTYTDTQYF.

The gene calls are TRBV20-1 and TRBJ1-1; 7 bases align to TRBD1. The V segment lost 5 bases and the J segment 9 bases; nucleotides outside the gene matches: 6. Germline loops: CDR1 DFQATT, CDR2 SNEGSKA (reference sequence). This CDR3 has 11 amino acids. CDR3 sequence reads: CSAPGQEKAFF. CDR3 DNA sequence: TGCAGTGCTCCAGGACAGGAGAAAGCTTTCTTT.

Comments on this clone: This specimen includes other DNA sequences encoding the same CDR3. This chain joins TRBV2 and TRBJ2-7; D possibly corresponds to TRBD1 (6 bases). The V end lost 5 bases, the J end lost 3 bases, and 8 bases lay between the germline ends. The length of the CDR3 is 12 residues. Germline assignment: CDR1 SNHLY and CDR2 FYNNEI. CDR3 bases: TGTGCCAGCAGTTTGGACAGCTACGAGCAGTACTTC. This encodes CASSLDSYEQYF.

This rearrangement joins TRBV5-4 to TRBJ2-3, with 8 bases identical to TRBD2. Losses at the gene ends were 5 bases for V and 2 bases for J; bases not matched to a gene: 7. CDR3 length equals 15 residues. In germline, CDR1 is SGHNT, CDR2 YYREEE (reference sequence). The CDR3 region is CASSQSGGLTDTQYF. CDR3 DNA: TGTGCCAGCAGTCAAAGCGGGGGTCTCACAGATACGCAGTATTTT.

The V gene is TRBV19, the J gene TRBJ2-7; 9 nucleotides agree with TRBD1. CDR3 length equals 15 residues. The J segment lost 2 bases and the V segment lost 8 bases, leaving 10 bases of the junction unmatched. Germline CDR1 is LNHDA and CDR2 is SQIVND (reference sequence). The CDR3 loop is CASPPGQGLPYEQYF. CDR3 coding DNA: TGTGCCAGTCCGCCGGGACAGGGCCTCCCCTACGAGCAGTACTTC. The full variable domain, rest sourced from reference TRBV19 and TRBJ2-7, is DGGITQSPKYLFRKEGQNVTLSCEQNLNHDAMYWYRQDPGQGLRLIYYSQIVNDFQKGDIAEGYSVSREKKESFPLTVTSAQKNPTAFYLCASPPGQGLPYEQYFGPGTRLTVT.

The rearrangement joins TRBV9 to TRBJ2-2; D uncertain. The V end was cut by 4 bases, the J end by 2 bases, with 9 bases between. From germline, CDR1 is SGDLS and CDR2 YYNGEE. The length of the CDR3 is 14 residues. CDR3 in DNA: TGTGCCAGCAGCTTCGGGTTTAACACCGGGGAGCTGTTTTTT. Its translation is CASSFGFNTGELFF.

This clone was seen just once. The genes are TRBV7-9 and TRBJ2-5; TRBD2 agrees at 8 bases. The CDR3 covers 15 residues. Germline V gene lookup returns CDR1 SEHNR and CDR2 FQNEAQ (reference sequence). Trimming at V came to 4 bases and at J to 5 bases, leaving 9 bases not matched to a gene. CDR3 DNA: TGTGCCAGCAGCTCCGTTGCGGGGGGCGGGGAGACCCAGTACTTC. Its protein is CASSSVAGGGETQYF.

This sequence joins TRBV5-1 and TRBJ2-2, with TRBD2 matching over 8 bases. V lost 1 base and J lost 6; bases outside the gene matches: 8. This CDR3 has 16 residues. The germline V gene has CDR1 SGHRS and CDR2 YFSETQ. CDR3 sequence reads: CASSLIPAGAPGELFF. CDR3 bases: TGCGCCAGCAGCTTGATTCCAGCGGGAGCCCCCGGGGAGCTGTTTTTT.

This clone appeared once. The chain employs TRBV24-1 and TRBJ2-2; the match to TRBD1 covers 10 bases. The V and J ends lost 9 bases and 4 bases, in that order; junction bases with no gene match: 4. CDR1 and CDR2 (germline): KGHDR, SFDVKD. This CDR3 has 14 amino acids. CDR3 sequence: CATSRTGGTGELFF. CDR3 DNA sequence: TGTGCCACCTCTAGGACAGGGGGCACCGGGGAGCTGTTTTTT.

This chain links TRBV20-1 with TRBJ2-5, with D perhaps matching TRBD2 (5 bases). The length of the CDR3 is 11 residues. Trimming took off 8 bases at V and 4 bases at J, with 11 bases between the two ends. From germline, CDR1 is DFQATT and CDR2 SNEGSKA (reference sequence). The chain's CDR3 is CSIEGRETQYF. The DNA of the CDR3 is TGCAGTATAGAGGGCAGAGAGACCCAGTACTTC.

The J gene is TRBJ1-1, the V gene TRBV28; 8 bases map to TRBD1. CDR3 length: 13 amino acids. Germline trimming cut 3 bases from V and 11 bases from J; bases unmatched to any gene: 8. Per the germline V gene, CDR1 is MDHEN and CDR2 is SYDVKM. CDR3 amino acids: CASSFRGQRAAFF. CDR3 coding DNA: TGTGCCAGCAGTTTCAGGGGGCAACGAGCGGCTTTCTTT.